What follows describes a single T cell receptor (beta chain). This entry comes from a study of T cells in Graves' hyperthyroidism and ophthalmopathy. RNA transcripts gave rise to amplified TCR beta CDR3 regions. The HTBI primer set drove a first-round RT-PCR of the TCR CDR3. TCRdb called the multiplex PCR reads again in MiXCR, with one record for every CDR3 protein. The sample lists hundreds of thousands of distinct CDR3 sequences; less than 25% were seen once. This clonotype was sampled from a man younger than 45 with Graves' ophthalmopathy. Sequencing was performed on blood.

The CDR3 protein is CSVEADGGTQYF. For the CDR3, the DNA is TGCAGCGTTGAAGCCGACGGAGGGACCCAGTACTTC. The J gene is TRBJ2-5, the V gene TRBV29-1; a possible D gene is TRBD2 (5 bases). CDR1 and CDR2 from the germline V gene are SQVTM and ANQGSEA. The CDR3 loop spans 12 amino acids. V lost 1 base, J lost 7 bases, and 10 bases lay in between. Full variable domain (rest looked up from reference TRBV29-1 and TRBJ2-5): SAVISQKPSRDICQRGTSLTIQCQVDSQVTMMFWYRQQPGQSLTLIATANQGSEATYESGFVIDKFPISRPNLTFSTLTVSNMSPEDSSIYLCSVEADGGTQYFGPGTRLLVL.